Shown below are 11 T cell receptor beta chains from a single sample sequenced in a study of identical twins. TCRdb called the 5' RACE reads again in MiXCR, with one record for every CDR3 protein. The table lists 400,000 to 550,000 distinct CDR3 sequences, roughly 26% of them singletons. The same sample was also studied in work on T cells expressing NK-cell markers.

The material sequenced was CD4+ T cells sorted from blood. The source of these receptors is a woman in her late teens or twenties in good health.

J is TRBJ1-4 and V is TRBV12-3 or TRBV12-4; D is possibly TRBD1 (6 bases). The ends were cut back, 3 bases at V and 7 bases at J, with 12 bases in the middle. The CDR3 has 14 amino acids. CDR3 coding DNA: TGTGCCAGCAGTTTGCACAGGGTGGGTGAAAAACTGTTTTTT. Protein: CASSLHRVGEKLFF.

The V call is TRBV6-1, the J call TRBJ1-2; D is possibly TRBD1 (5 bases). CDR1 and CDR2 from the germline V gene are MNHNS and SASEGT. Trimming cost V 6 bases and J 5 bases, with 16 bases left between them. The CDR3 has 14 amino acids. CDR3 sequence reads: CASRHRGDSYGYTF. In nucleotides, the CDR3 is TGTGCCAGCAGACACCGGGGCGACTCTTATGGCTACACCTTC.

Only a few counts were recorded for this clonotype. The rearrangement uses TRBV10-3 and TRBJ2-3; 12 bases align to TRBD2. The CDR3 is made up of 17 amino acids. The germline gives CDR1 ENHRY, CDR2 SYGVKD. With 6 bases clipped from V and 0 bases from J, the junction kept 7 bases outside the gene matches. The CDR3 spells CAIRRTSGTSSTDTQYF. CDR3 sequence (DNA): TGTGCCATCAGGAGGACTAGCGGGACATCTAGCACAGATACGCAGTATTTT.

The table lists this clonotype with a few counts. This chain connects TRBV5-1 to TRBJ2-4, with 8 nucleotides matching TRBD1. This CDR3 contains 17 residues. In germline, CDR1 is SGHRS, CDR2 YFSETQ. The V and J ends lost 4 bases and 1 base, in that order; junction bases with no gene match: 10. CDR3: CASSLGTGSPAKNIQYF. The CDR3 DNA sequence: TGCGCCAGCAGCCTCGGGACAGGCTCTCCGGCCAAAAACATTCAGTACTTC.

CDR3 sequence: CASSYTTAGDTQYF. CDR3 bases: TGTGCCAGCAGTTATACGACAGCCGGAGATACGCAGTATTTT. The rearrangement joins TRBV6-5 to TRBJ2-3; D is possibly TRBD1 (5 bases). V shed 3 bases and J shed 5 bases, with 12 bases lying between them. The CDR3 is 14 amino acids. In germline, CDR1 is MNHEY, CDR2 SVGAGI.

This clonotype has a handful of counts. The chain joins TRBV14 to TRBJ2-1; 7 bases agree with TRBD2. The junction had 9 bases not matched to a gene; V was cut back by 4 bases and J by 3 bases. The CDR3 totals 16 residues. Germline loops: CDR1 SGHDN, CDR2 FVKESK. In DNA, the CDR3 is TGTGCCAGCAGCCGCCTCGGGAGCGGGGTCTACAATGAGCAGTTCTTC. Translating gives CASSRLGSGVYNEQFF.

This sequence joins TRBV7-8 and TRBJ2-3; no clear D. CDR1 is SGHVS and CDR2 is FQNEAQ in the germline V gene. This CDR3 contains 14 residues. Deletions cut 0 bases from V and 7 bases from J, with 11 bases between. The CDR3 loop is CASSLARSDYTQYF. The CDR3 coding sequence is TGTGCCAGCAGCTTAGCGAGGTCAGATTATACGCAGTATTTT.

V and J are TRBV7-2 and TRBJ1-1; 9 bases are a match to TRBD1. Trimming at V came to 7 bases and at J to 4 bases, leaving 7 bases not matched to a gene. The germline V gene has CDR1 SGHTA and CDR2 FQGNSA. The CDR3 covers 14 residues. The DNA for the CDR3 is TGTGCCAGCAACTACAGGGGGCTCGCCACTGAAGCTTTCTTT. Translating gives CASNYRGLATEAFF.

This clonotype was seen more than once but under ten times. The chain combines TRBV14 with TRBJ2-1, with D perhaps being TRBD1 or TRBD2 (6 bases each). This CDR3 region has 16 residues. Germline assignment: CDR1 SGHDN and CDR2 FVKESK. Trimming removed 0 bases from V and 3 bases from J, with 12 bases in between. The CDR3 coding sequence is TGTGCCAGCAGCCAAGATCAGGGGACTTACTACAATGAGCAGTTCTTC. This codes for CASSQDQGTYYNEQFF.

The table lists this clonotype with a few counts. The J gene is TRBJ2-1, the V gene TRBV5-1; D is possibly TRBD1 or TRBD2 (5 bases each). The CDR3 loop spans 14 amino acids. Looked up from germline, CDR1 is SGHRS and CDR2 is YFSETQ. The germline V and J ends were trimmed by 2 bases and 6 bases, with 12 bases remaining between them. CDR3 sequence reads: CASSFEGWGNEQFF. The CDR3 DNA follows: TGCGCCAGCAGCTTCGAGGGGTGGGGCAATGAGCAGTTCTTC.

This chain links TRBV4-3 with TRBJ2-2; no definite D call. Germline lookup yields CDR1 LGHNA and CDR2 YSLEER. V was pared by 4 bases and J by 4 bases, with 10 bases between. The CDR3 has 14 residues. The DNA for the CDR3 is TGCGCCAGCAGCCTCTTGCGGACCACCGGGGAGCTGTTTTTT. Translated: CASSLLRTTGELFF.